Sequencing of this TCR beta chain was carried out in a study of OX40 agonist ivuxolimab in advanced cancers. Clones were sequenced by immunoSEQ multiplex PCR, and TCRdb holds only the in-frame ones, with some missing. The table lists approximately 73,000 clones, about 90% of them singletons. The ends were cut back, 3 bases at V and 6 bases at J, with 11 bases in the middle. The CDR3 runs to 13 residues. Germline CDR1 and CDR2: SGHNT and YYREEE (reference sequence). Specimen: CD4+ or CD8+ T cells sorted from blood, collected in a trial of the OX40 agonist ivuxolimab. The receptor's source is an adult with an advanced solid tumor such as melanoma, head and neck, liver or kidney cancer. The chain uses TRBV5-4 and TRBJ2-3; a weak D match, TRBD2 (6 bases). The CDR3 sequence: CASSSDLADTQYF. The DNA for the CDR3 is TGTGCCAGCAGCTCAGATCTAGCGGATACGCAGTATTTT.